This TCR beta chain was found in a study of blood T cell repertoires in COVID-19. Study in general: Researchers got acute and convalescent COVID-19 samples from the United States, Italy and Spain.

V was clipped by 2 bases and J by 3 bases; unmatched bases: 7. The length of the CDR3 is 16 residues. Germline V gene lookup returns CDR1 SGDLS and CDR2 YYNGEE. The authors' processing: Reference gene primer amplification in the assay estimated nucleated cell counts. Using immunoSEQ multiplex PCR, the repertoire was profiled, and TCRdb retains in-frame clones only, with some absent. The DNA was the basis for D and trimming; V, J and clone size are from that table. The repertoire consists of over 250,000 clones, with roughly 90% occurring once and the leading ten covering 2% to 2.5%. The V call is TRBV9, the J call TRBJ2-3, with 9 bases fitting TRBD2. The clonotype was recovered from a man aged 45-65 years with acute or convalescent COVID-19. The sequencing input was peripheral blood. The DNA of the CDR3 is TGTGCCAGCAGCGTCGTAGCGGGGGAAAGGACAGATACGCAGTATTTT. This sequence encodes CASSVVAGERTDTQYF. Drawing the rest from reference TRBV9 and TRBJ2-3, the complete variable domain is DSGVTQTPKHLITATGQRVTLRCSPRSGDLSVYWYQQSLDQGLQFLIQYYNGEERAKGNILERFSAQQFPDLHSELNLSSLELGDSALYFCASSVVAGERTDTQYFGPGTRLTVL.